The source of this T cell receptor beta chain is a study of shared clonotypes between healthy human individuals. Findings and limits, study-wide: Among donors, clonotype sharing was expected to be affected by sequencing depth. A reduction in generation probabilities was seen for non-shared clonotypes relative to those shared by all four donors.

Germline V gene sequence: CDR1 SEHNR, CDR2 FQNEAQ (reference sequence). The CDR3 runs to 12 residues. V shed 4 bases and J shed 6 bases, with 10 bases lying between them. On this clone itself: The target antigen is unknown.

Splitting of CD4+ cells produced CD45RA+ naive and CD45RA-negative memory subsets. Original handling: Junction-only immunoSEQ data arrived without quality scores, meaning filtering differed. Here immunoSEQ multiplex PCR was the method, and the copy in TCRdb shows in-frame clones only, minus some. That table furnishes V, J and clone size, whereas the DNA furnished D and trimming. The table lists 850,000 to 1,100,000 clones, 60% to 80% of them singletons. The chain links TRBV7-9 to TRBJ2-7, with unresolved D. The specimen was memory CD4+ T cells from PBMCs. Subset noted: CD45RA-negative fraction. This clonotype was obtained from a man between 18 and 35 years old in good health. Some clones in this sample may be carry-over from other donors' samples. This chain's CDR3 is CASSSGLREQYF. The CDR3 DNA reads TGTGCCAGCAGCTCGGGCCTCCGCGAGCAGTACTTC. Looking up the rest from reference TRBV7-9 and TRBJ2-7 gives the full variable domain: DTGVSQNPRHKITKRGQNVTFRCDPISEHNRLYWYRQTLGQGPEFLTYFQNEAQLEKSRLLSDRFSAERPKGSFSTLEIQRTEQGDSAMYLCASSSGLREQYFGPGTRLTVT.